These T cell receptor beta chains were read from a single sample in a study of CD4 T cells in relation to SARS-CoV-2 and coronaviruses. Clones were sequenced by immunoSEQ multiplex PCR, and TCRdb holds only the in-frame ones, with some missing. In the table there are 55,000 to 75,000 clones, more than 75% of which are singletons. The sequenced material came from memory CD4+ T cells from PBMCs. These receptors all stem from a human donor in good health. Both conserved end residues are part of each CDR3. A D gene is named only where the DNA matches it firmly.

CDR3: CASSLLAGGPTDTQYF
D: TRBD2
V: TRBV18

CDR3: CATSDFWYVKVNTIYF
D: .
V: TRBV24-1

CDR3: CASSPASGSDEQFF
D: TRBD2
V: TRBV18

CDR3: CASSFGSNEQFF
D: .
V: TRBV5-1

CDR3: CASSLAYTEAFF
D: .
V: TRBV11-2

CDR3: CASWPSSSSPSSPATEAFF
D: .
V: TRBV7-8

CDR3: CAISRATGGDTQYF
D: TRBD1
V: TRBV10-3

CDR3: CASSLDSLYSNQPQHF
D: .
V: TRBV28

CDR3: CASRGVRGGPSGELFF
D: .
V: TRBV19

CDR3: CASSLVRTSSPQETQYF
D: TRBD2
V: TRBV7-2

CDR3: CAISGGRATYTGELFF
D: .
V: TRBV10-3

CDR3: CASSQQVSGANVLTF
D: .
V: TRBV19

CDR3: CASSFNHQETQYF
D: .
V: TRBV12-3/TRBV12-4

CDR3: CASSLEGLAGGPRGEQFF
D: TRBD2
V: TRBV11-3

CDR3: CASSLAVGVQETQYF
D: .
V: TRBV5-4

CDR3: CASSYGRGNQPQHF
D: .
V: TRBV6-5

CDR3: CASSSGYRGHQETQYF
D: TRBD1
V: TRBV11-3

CDR3: CASSSATGPVGNTIYF
D: TRBD1
V: TRBV5-8

CDR3: CARSLGSGVVSGANVLTF
D: .
V: TRBV7-5

CDR3: CASSLLSPRTEAFF
D: .
V: TRBV5-1

CDR3: CASSLTGGETQYF
D: TRBD1
V: TRBV12-3/TRBV12-4

CDR3: CAISESYGGLGEAFF
D: .
V: TRBV10-3

CDR3: CASSITDTQYF
D: .
V: TRBV19

CDR3: CASRTTENTEAFF
D: .
V: TRBV5-4

CDR3: CSASFSASDGNEQFF
D: .
V: TRBV20-1

CDR3: CASSPWDRGRHEQYF
D: TRBD1
V: TRBV5-6

CDR3: CASRTGTGVDEQFF
D: TRBD1
V: TRBV5-1

CDR3: CASSVGRSKGYGYTF
D: .
V: TRBV19

CDR3: CASSLAPGQPEQYF
D: TRBD1
V: TRBV11-1

CDR3: CASSGLKGINTEAFF
D: .
V: TRBV9

CDR3: CASSLRWGVNEKLFF
D: .
V: TRBV5-1

CDR3: CASSLHPGQGNTEAFF
D: TRBD1
V: TRBV5-1

CDR3: CAWSVPIHSNQPQHF
D: .
V: TRBV30

CDR3: CAWGSTDSPLHF
D: .
V: TRBV30

CDR3: CASSLTFGQTQYF
D: .
V: TRBV7-3

CDR3: CASSLPAGGFTDTQYF
D: TRBD2
V: TRBV7-8

CDR3: CASSLGLAGGYTDTQYF
D: TRBD2
V: TRBV11-3

CDR3: CSVAGQGYEQYF
D: .
V: TRBV29-1

CDR3: CASSTLAGPSTDTQYF
D: TRBD2
V: TRBV5-4

CDR3: CASSQGEKLFF
D: .
V: TRBV3-1/TRBV3-2

CDR3: CASSLAAGVNSYEQYF
D: .
V: TRBV5-1